This paragraph covers one T cell receptor beta chain sequence. What it binds is not known. The source of the sample is a study of T cells after yellow fever vaccination. The study, taken as a whole, reports: Most primary-vaccination clones recurred post-booster (approximately 96% CD4, more than 85% CD8).

Germline trimming cut 7 bases from V and 0 bases from J; bases unmatched to any gene: 14. Germline values: CDR1 SGDLS, CDR2 YYNGEE. The CDR3 contains 18 residues. A universal primer site and UMIs were added as TCR cDNA was made by 5'RACE template switching. From the 5' RACE reads, TCRdb called clonotypes with MiXCR, one entry per CDR3 protein. Among roughly 300,000 distinct CDR3 sequences, approximately 7% were seen once, and the ten largest hold 18%. This sample comprised PBMCs, obtained 45 days after the first yellow fever vaccination. This clonotype was sampled from a man aged 18 to 30 who received the YFV17D yellow fever vaccine. The gene calls are TRBV9 and TRBJ2-1, with TRBD2 matching 9 bases. The CDR3 nucleotides are TGTGCCAGCGGACAACTCCTCCTAGCGGGGAGCTCCTACAATGAGCAGTTCTTC. It encodes CASGQLLLAGSSYNEQFF.